The following is a T cell receptor beta chain sequence with its context. This specimen belongs to a study of long-term antiretroviral therapy in people with HIV. The CDR3 has 16 amino acids. Trimming took 4 bases from V and 3 from J, leaving 16 bases between them. Germline V CDR1 and CDR2: KGHSH, LQKENI. An immunoSEQ assay, version v3.0, was performed at survey level. Clones were read by immunoSEQ multiplex PCR, and TCRdb kept only the in-frame ones, dropping some. The repertoire holds fewer than 45,000 clones, with about 95% as singletons. The V call is TRBV18, the J call TRBJ1-5, with D perhaps matching TRBD1 (6 bases). The clonotype was recovered from a woman in her forties or fifties with HIV. This material consisted of unsorted PBMCs, taken 3.7 years after starting antiretroviral therapy. CDR3 nucleotides: TGTGCCAGCTCACATCTACAGGGAGAGCCCAATCAGCCCCAGCATTTT. Translation gives CASSHLQGEPNQPQHF.